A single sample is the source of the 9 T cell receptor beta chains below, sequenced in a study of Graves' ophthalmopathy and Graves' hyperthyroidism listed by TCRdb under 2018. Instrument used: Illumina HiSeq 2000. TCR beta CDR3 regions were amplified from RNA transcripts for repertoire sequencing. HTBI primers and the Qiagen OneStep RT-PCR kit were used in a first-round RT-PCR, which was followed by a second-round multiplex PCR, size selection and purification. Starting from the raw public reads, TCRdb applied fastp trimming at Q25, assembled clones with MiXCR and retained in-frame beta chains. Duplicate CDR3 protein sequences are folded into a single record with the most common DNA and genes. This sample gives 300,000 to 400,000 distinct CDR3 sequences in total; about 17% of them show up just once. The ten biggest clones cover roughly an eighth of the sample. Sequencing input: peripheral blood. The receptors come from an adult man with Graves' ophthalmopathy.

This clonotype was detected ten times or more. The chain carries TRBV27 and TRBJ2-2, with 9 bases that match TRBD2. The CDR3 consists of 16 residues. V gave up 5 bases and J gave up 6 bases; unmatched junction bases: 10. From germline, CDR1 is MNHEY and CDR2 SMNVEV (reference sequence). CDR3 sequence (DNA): TGTGCCAGCAGTGGAGTAGCGGGAGTTCGTTCCGGGGAGCTGTTTTTT. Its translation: CASSGVAGVRSGELFF.

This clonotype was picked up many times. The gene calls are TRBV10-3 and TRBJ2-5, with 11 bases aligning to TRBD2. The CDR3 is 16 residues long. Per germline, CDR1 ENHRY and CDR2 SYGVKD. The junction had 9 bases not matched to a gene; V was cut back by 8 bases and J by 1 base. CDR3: CAIGQGLAGGQETQYF. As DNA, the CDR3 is TGTGCCATCGGGCAGGGCCTAGCGGGGGGCCAAGAGACCCAGTACTTC.

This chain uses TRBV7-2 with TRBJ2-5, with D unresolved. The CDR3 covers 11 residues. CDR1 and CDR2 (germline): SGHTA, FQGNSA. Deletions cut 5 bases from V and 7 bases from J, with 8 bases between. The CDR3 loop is CASSDVVTQYF. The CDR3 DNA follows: TGTGCCAGCAGCGACGTCGTGACCCAGTACTTC.

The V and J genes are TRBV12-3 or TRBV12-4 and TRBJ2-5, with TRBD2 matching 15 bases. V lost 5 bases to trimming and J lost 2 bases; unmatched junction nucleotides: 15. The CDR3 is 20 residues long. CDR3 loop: CASSPGLAGGTRRGQETQYF. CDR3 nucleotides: TGTGCCAGCAGTCCGGGACTAGCGGGAGGTACACGGAGGGGACAAGAGACCCAGTACTTC.

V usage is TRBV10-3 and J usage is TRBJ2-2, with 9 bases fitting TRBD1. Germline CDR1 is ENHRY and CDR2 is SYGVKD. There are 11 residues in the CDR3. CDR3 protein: CGTGDTGELFF. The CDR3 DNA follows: TGTGGGACAGGGGACACCGGGGAGCTGTTTTTT.

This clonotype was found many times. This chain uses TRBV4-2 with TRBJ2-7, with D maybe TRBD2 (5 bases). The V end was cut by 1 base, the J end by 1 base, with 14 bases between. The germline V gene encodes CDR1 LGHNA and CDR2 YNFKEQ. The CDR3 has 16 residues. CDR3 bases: TGTGCCAGCAGCCAAGCCGCGGATGCGGGTTCCTACGAGCAGTACTTC. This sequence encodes CASSQAADAGSYEQYF.

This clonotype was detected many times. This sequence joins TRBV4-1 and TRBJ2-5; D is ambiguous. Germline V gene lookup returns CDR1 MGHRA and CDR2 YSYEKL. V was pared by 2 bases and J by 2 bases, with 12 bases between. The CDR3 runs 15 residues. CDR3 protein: CASSQPYSQQETQYF. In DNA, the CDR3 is TGCGCCAGCAGCCAACCGTACAGTCAGCAAGAGACCCAGTACTTC.

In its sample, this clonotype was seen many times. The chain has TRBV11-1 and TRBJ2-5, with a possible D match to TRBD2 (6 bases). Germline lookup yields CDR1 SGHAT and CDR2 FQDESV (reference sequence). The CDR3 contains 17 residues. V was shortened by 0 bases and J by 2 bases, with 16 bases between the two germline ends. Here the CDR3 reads CASSLARGTTVQETQYF. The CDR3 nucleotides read TGTGCCAGCAGCTTAGCCCGCGGGACCACAGTGCAAGAGACCCAGTACTTC.

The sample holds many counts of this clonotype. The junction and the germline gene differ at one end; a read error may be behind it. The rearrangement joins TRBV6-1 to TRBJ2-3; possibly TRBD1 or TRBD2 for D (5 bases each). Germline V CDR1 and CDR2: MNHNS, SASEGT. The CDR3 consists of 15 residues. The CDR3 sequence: CASIELGQVSDTQYF. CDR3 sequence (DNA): TGTGCCAGCATTGAACTAGGACAAGTGTCGGATACGCAGTATTTT.